This section outlines one T cell receptor beta chain sequence together with its context. Its antigen remains unidentified. Repertoires were generated with immunoSEQ multiplex PCR, while TCRdb's copy carries only in-frame clones and drops some. The data show more than 30,000 clones, around four fifths seen once. Germline CDR1 and CDR2: SGHRS and YFSETQ. The V and J ends lost 4 bases and 3 bases respectively, with 13 bases between them. CDR3 length: 15 residues. The data are from a study of T cells in narcolepsy. General study results and limits: Healthy controls reportedly lacked the autoreactive clonotypes serially found in patients' blood. Autoreactive clone sequences were missing from some blood memory CD4+ repertoires. Comparing one patient's CSF and blood CD4+ clonotypes highlighted HCRT- and TRIB2-specific autoreactive clonotypes.

The chain links TRBV5-1 to TRBJ2-2, with D perhaps TRBD2 (5 bases). The TCR originated in a human donor in good health. The sample taken for sequencing was memory (CD45RA-) CD4+ T cells from blood. The CDR3 sequence: CASSEKAVDTGELFF. The CDR3 DNA reads TGCGCCAGCAGCGAAAAAGCGGTCGACACCGGGGAGCTGTTTTTT.